This TCR beta chain was profiled in a study of T cells in Graves' hyperthyroidism and ophthalmopathy. Using RNA transcripts as the source, TCR beta CDR3 regions were amplified. HTBI primers were employed in a first-round RT-PCR of the TCR CDR3. MiXCR was run by TCRdb on the multiplex PCR reads, yielding one entry per CDR3 protein. The sample lists about 640,000 distinct CDR3 sequences; around 20% were seen once. The sample comprised blood. This TCR came from a man in his thirties or forties with Graves' ophthalmopathy.

CDR3 protein: CASRFRGQETQYF. The CDR3 nucleotides read TGTGCCAGCAGGTTCCGGGGCCAAGAGACCCAGTACTTC. The J gene is TRBJ2-5, the V gene TRBV7-9; maybe TRBD2 (5 bases). Trimming stripped 6 bases from V and 1 base from J, with 9 bases between. CDR3 length: 13 amino acids. In germline, CDR1 is SEHNR, CDR2 FQNEAQ (reference sequence).